Below are 25 T cell receptor beta chains sequenced from a single sample in a study of patients and donors after allogeneic stem cell transplantation. Using its own MiXCR run on the RT-PCR reads, TCRdb lists one record per CDR3 protein. The table lists approximately 160,000 distinct CDR3 sequences, about a quarter of them singletons. The sample was blood, either unsorted or a sorted T cell fraction (not recorded which). The receptors here all came from a human donor who was either an allogeneic HSCT recipient or a stem cell or donor lymphocyte infusion donor (not recorded which). It is not recorded whose cells these are; they may come from a transplant donor.

This clonotype was seen a handful of times. V and J are TRBV20-1 and TRBJ2-3; D is undetermined. Germline lookup yields CDR1 DFQATT and CDR2 SNEGSKA (reference sequence). Between the trimmed V and J ends, which lost 1 base and 2 bases, there was a span of 7 bases. This CDR3 has 13 residues. The CDR3 nucleotides read TGCAGTGCTAGAGCGGCGGCCACAGATACGCAGTATTTT. It is translated as CSARAAATDTQYF.

Written as DNA, the CDR3 is TGTGCCACCAGCAGAGACATAAGCGGGAGTTTCGATGAGCAGTTCTTC. It is translated as CATSRDISGSFDEQFF. This chain connects TRBV15 to TRBJ2-1; TRBD2 aligns across 8 bases. CDR1 is LNHNV, CDR2 YYDKDF, per germline (reference sequence). The trim removed 0 bases at V and 8 bases at J, leaving 9 bases unmatched. The CDR3 is 16 residues long. Full variable domain (remainder filled in from reference TRBV15 and TRBJ2-1): DAMVIQNPRYQVTQFGKPVTLSCSQTLNHNVMYWYQQKSSQAPKLLFHYYDKDFNNEADTPDNFQSRRPNTSFCFLDIRSPGLGDTAMYLCATSRDISGSFDEQFFGPGTRLTVL.

This sequence joins TRBV4-1 and TRBJ1-3; the D is unclear. The CDR3 extends over 15 amino acids. V was trimmed by 4 bases and J by 0 bases, leaving 10 bases between them. Germline V gene sequence: CDR1 MGHRA, CDR2 YSYEKL. The CDR3 spells CASSPLGFSGNTIYF. The CDR3 nucleotides read TGCGCCAGCAGCCCCCTGGGATTCTCTGGAAACACCATATATTTT.

This clonotype was counted only a few times. The chain combines TRBV6-6 with TRBJ1-2; D may be TRBD1 (5 bases). The CDR3 has 17 residues. With 1 base removed from V and 2 bases from J, the gap between germline ends came to 17 bases. CDR1 is MNHNY, CDR2 SVGAGI, per germline (reference sequence). The CDR3 nucleotides read TGTGCCAGCAGTTACTACCGAGGGGAGAGTTTAAACTATGGCTACACCTTC. It yields the protein CASSYYRGESLNYGYTF.

This clonotype has only a few counts. The rearrangement links TRBV18 to TRBJ1-4; 7 bases align to TRBD1. V lost 5 bases and J lost 8; bases outside the gene matches: 8. The CDR3 is 14 amino acids. The germline V gene encodes CDR1 KGHSH and CDR2 LQKENI. The CDR3 region is CASSKGTALEKLFF. The CDR3 region has the DNA TGTGCCAGCTCAAAAGGGACAGCGCTCGAAAAACTGTTTTTT.

This clonotype was seen a handful of times. The CDR3, as DNA: TGCAGCTTTAGGACTAGCGAGTCCTACGAGCAGTACTTC. This translates into CSFRTSESYEQYF. The chain joins TRBV29-1 to TRBJ2-7; the match to TRBD2 covers 9 bases. Germline values: CDR1 SQVTM, CDR2 ANQGSEA. This CDR3 is 13 amino acids long. The V segment lost 8 bases and the J segment 1 base; nucleotides outside the gene matches: 6.

This chain joins TRBV6-2 or TRBV6-3 and TRBJ2-3; the D is unclear. V was pared by 2 bases and J by 2 bases, with 11 bases between. CDR1 and CDR2 (germline): MNHEY, SVGEGT. This CDR3 region has 15 residues. CDR3 sequence (DNA): TGTGCCAGCAGTTACCTCGACTTACCCACAGATACGCAGTATTTT. This translates into CASSYLDLPTDTQYF.

This clonotype was counted only a few times. This rearrangement joins TRBV20-1 to TRBJ2-1; D call uncertain. Germline V CDR1 and CDR2: DFQATT, SNEGSKA (reference sequence). V was clipped by 3 bases and J by 5 bases, with 2 bases between them. The CDR3 is 10 amino acids. This CDR3 reads CSARNNEQFF. Here the CDR3 DNA reads TGCAGTGCTAGGAACAATGAGCAGTTCTTC.

This clonotype appeared a few times. V is TRBV12-3 or TRBV12-4 and J is TRBJ1-2; TRBD1 might be the D (6 bases). This CDR3 has 13 amino acids. The V gene lost 5 bases and the J gene lost 8 bases, with 15 bases spanning the gap. CDR3 amino acids: CASSILQGGGYTF. The CDR3 region has the DNA TGTGCCAGCAGTATATTACAGGGAGGGGGCTACACCTTC.

This chain connects TRBV12-3 or TRBV12-4 to TRBJ1-1, with D possibly being TRBD1 (6 bases). The V and J ends lost 8 bases and 4 bases respectively, with 20 bases between them. The CDR3 extends over 15 amino acids. This CDR3 reads CASGPTNRVRTEAFF. The CDR3 region has the DNA TGTGCCAGCGGCCCTACGAACAGGGTCCGCACTGAAGCTTTCTTT.

V usage is TRBV6-5 and J usage is TRBJ1-1; no clear D gene. The CDR3 has 13 residues. From germline, CDR1 is MNHEY and CDR2 SVGAGI. Trimming left V 6 bases short and J 2 bases short, with 10 bases between. CDR3 protein: CASSFTRNTEAFF. The CDR3 bases are TGTGCCAGCAGCTTCACACGAAACACTGAAGCTTTCTTT.

The chain's CDR3 is CASSQDSGWQTGELFF. CDR3 coding DNA: TGCGCCAGCAGCCAAGATTCGGGCTGGCAAACCGGGGAGCTGTTTTTT. The gene calls are TRBV4-3 and TRBJ2-2, with D unresolved. Trimming stripped 0 bases from V and 5 bases from J, with 13 bases between. The CDR3 is 16 amino acids. CDR1 is LGHNA and CDR2 is YSLEER in the germline V gene.

This clonotype showed up just once. The CDR3 DNA follows: TGCAGTGCTAGAGATTTAGCGGGAGGAGATACGCAGTATTTT. Its protein product is CSARDLAGGDTQYF. The chain uses TRBV20-1 and TRBJ2-3; 10 nucleotides line up with TRBD2. V was clipped by 0 bases and J by 5 bases; unmatched bases: 2. This CDR3 is 14 amino acids long. Germline lookup yields CDR1 DFQATT and CDR2 SNEGSKA (reference sequence).

This clonotype was seen a handful of times. The chain joins TRBV6-5 to TRBJ2-3, with TRBD2 matching over 13 bases. From germline, CDR1 is MNHEY and CDR2 SVGAGI. This CDR3 region has 16 residues. Trimming cost V 7 bases and J 4 bases; bases outside gene matches: 8. The CDR3: CASIALAGGSPDTQYF. CDR3 nucleotides: TGTGCCAGCATCGCACTAGCGGGGGGGTCTCCAGATACGCAGTATTTT.

This clonotype was detected ten times or more. The limits of the CDR3 on the DNA are not certain, so only TCRdb's listed CDR3 is given. The rearrangement uses TRBV29-1 and TRBJ1-2; TRBD1, the table's D call, lacks a check against the DNA. The CDR3 is made up of 13 amino acids, end residues included. Germline V gives CDR1 SQVTM, CDR2 ANQGSEA. CDR3 sequence: CSVAQGAILTRTF.

The chain recombines TRBV20-1 with TRBJ1-4; no definite D call. From germline, CDR1 is DFQATT and CDR2 SNEGSKA (reference sequence). Between the trimmed V and J ends, which lost 3 bases and 0 bases, there was a span of 14 bases. The CDR3 contains 16 residues. CDR3 sequence: CSASLPGSTTNEKLFF. CDR3 DNA: TGCAGTGCTAGTTTGCCGGGGAGCACAACTAATGAAAAACTGTTTTTT.

The chain carries TRBV9 and TRBJ2-7; 9 bases agree with TRBD1. Germline V CDR1 and CDR2: SGDLS, YYNGEE. This CDR3 spans 14 amino acids. Losses at the gene ends were 0 bases for V and 4 bases for J; bases not matched to a gene: 2. In DNA form, the CDR3 reads TGTGCCAGCAGCGTAGCAGGACAGGGGTACGAGCAGTACTTC. Its protein product is CASSVAGQGYEQYF.

In its sample, this clonotype was seen a few times. The chain recombines TRBV3-1 with TRBJ2-2; D remains ambiguous. This CDR3 comprises 14 residues. Trimming shortened V by 8 bases and J by 0 bases, and 10 bases separated the two germline ends. From germline, CDR1 is LGHDT and CDR2 YNNKEL (reference sequence). CDR3 amino acids: CASSPGANTGELFF. CDR3 DNA sequence: TGTGCCAGCTCTCCTGGGGCGAACACCGGGGAGCTGTTTTTT.

The rearrangement uses TRBV6-6 and TRBJ1-5; TRBD1 might be the D (5 bases). The germline gives CDR1 MNHNY, CDR2 SVGAGI (reference sequence). V was pared by 6 bases and J by 3 bases, with 12 bases between. The CDR3 has 14 residues. The CDR3 protein is CASSYQGDNQPQHF. In DNA, the CDR3 is TGTGCCAGCAGCTATCAGGGTGACAATCAGCCCCAGCATTTT.

This clonotype turned up a few times. The chain combines TRBV12-3 or TRBV12-4 with TRBJ1-1; D not certain. The CDR3 runs 16 residues. Between the trimmed V and J ends, which lost 1 base and 1 base, there was a span of 13 bases. CDR3 bases: TGTGCCAGCAGTTTAGGTTACGCAGGAACGAACACTGAAGCTTTCTTT. It translates to CASSLGYAGTNTEAFF.

The J gene is TRBJ2-3, the V gene TRBV12-3 or TRBV12-4, with D possibly matching TRBD2 (5 bases). V lost 5 bases to trimming and J lost 2 bases, with 11 bases between them. This CDR3 has 14 amino acids. For the CDR3, the DNA is TGTGCCAGCAGTCCGGAGGAGGACACAGATACGCAGTATTTT. It translates to CASSPEEDTDTQYF.

As regards this clonotype: Given a much more abundant clone one base away, this may be a read error. The chain recombines TRBV5-5 with TRBJ1-1; 9 bases agree with TRBD1. The J segment lost 5 bases and the V segment lost 2 bases, leaving 4 bases of the junction unmatched. The germline V gene has CDR1 SGHKS and CDR2 YYEKEE (reference sequence). This CDR3 has 14 residues. The CDR3 region is CASSFGTGKTEAFF. CDR3 nucleotide sequence: TGTGCCAGCAGCTTCGGGACAGGGAAGACTGAAGCTTTCTTT.

This clonotype was observed a few times. V is TRBV7-2 and J is TRBJ2-2; 7 positions match TRBD1. The CDR3 sequence is 14 residues long. The germline CDR1 and CDR2 sequences are SGHTA and FQGNSA. V lost 5 bases and J lost 7; bases outside the gene matches: 7. CDR3 DNA: TGTGCCAGCAGCCACGGACAGGTCATCGGGGAGCTGTTTTTT. It translates to CASSHGQVIGELFF.

This clonotype was seen more than once but under ten times. The rearrangement uses TRBV29-1 and TRBJ1-1, with a possible D match to TRBD1 (5 bases). The CDR3 covers 13 residues. Trimming left V 5 bases short and J 5 bases short, with 15 bases between. The germline gives CDR1 SQVTM, CDR2 ANQGSEA. CDR3 bases: TGCAGCGTTTCCCGGAGGAGGGGTACTGAAGCTTTCTTT. Translating it yields CSVSRRRGTEAFF.

This clonotype has only a few counts. J is TRBJ2-7 and V is TRBV5-6; D not certain. Germline V gives CDR1 SGHDT, CDR2 YYEEEE. The CDR3 contains 14 residues. V gave up 0 bases and J gave up 1 base, with 8 bases separating them. CDR3 nucleotides: TGTGCCAGCAGCTTGGGCACTATGTCCTACGAGCAGTACTTC. It specifies CASSLGTMSYEQYF.